The 4 T cell receptor beta chains below all came from one sample that was sequenced in a study of OX40 agonist ivuxolimab in advanced cancers. Here immunoSEQ multiplex PCR was the method, and the copy in TCRdb shows in-frame clones only, minus some. The sample lists about 93,000 clones, 94% occurring once. The input for sequencing was CD4+ or CD8+ T cells sorted from blood, taken in a trial of the OX40 agonist ivuxolimab. The receptors originated from an adult with an advanced solid tumor such as melanoma, head and neck, liver or kidney cancer.

The chain combines TRBV5-6 with TRBJ2-7; D is ambiguous. With 1 base removed from V and 4 bases from J, the gap between germline ends came to 9 bases. From germline, CDR1 is SGHDT and CDR2 YYEEEE. This CDR3 region has 13 residues. CDR3 nucleotide sequence: TGTGCCAGCAGCTTGTTGAGTTTATACGAGCAGTACTTC. Translated, it gives CASSLLSLYEQYF.

Concerning this clone: Distinct nucleotide sequences in the sample also encode this CDR3. The V gene is TRBV13, the J gene TRBJ2-1; TRBD2 agrees at 11 bases. This CDR3 region has 15 residues. The germline V gene has CDR1 PRHDT and CDR2 FYEKMQ (reference sequence). The V segment lost 5 bases and the J segment 8 bases; nucleotides outside the gene matches: 8. The CDR3 spells CASSLVAGGSHEQFF. In DNA form, the CDR3 reads TGTGCCAGCAGCCTAGTAGCGGGAGGGTCTCATGAGCAGTTCTTC. Complete variable domain (other parts from reference TRBV13 and TRBJ2-1): AAGVIQSPRHLIKEKRETATLKCYPIPRHDTVYWYQQGPGQDPQFLISFYEKMQSDKGSIPDRFSAQQFSDYHSELNMSSLELGDSALYFCASSLVAGGSHEQFFGPGTRLTVL.

The chain joins TRBV29-1 to TRBJ2-7, with TRBD2 identical over 11 bases. CDR1 and CDR2 (germline): SQVTM, ANQGSEA. The CDR3 spans 15 residues. Trimming removed 1 base from V and 2 bases from J; junction bases left unmatched: 4. CDR3 in DNA: TGCAGCGTTGAAGGCCTAGCGGGAGGTCCCTACGAGCAGTACTTC. It translates to CSVEGLAGGPYEQYF.

The chain is built from TRBV5-1 and TRBJ2-1; TRBD1 is a possible D gene (7 bases). Germline V gene sequence: CDR1 SGHRS, CDR2 YFSETQ. Trimming removed 0 bases at V and 3 bases at J, with 13 bases between. This CDR3 is built from 16 residues. CDR3 residues: CASSLAQGGFYNEQFF. The CDR3 bases are TGCGCCAGCAGCTTGGCTCAGGGGGGTTTCTACAATGAGCAGTTCTTC.